This T cell receptor (beta chain) was identified in a study of T cells in Graves' hyperthyroidism and ophthalmopathy. Study observations and caveats: Blood also contained most expanded thyroid clonotypes above 0.001.

Researchers amplified the TCR beta CDR3 regions from RNA transcripts. HTBI primers were used for first-round RT-PCR of the TCR CDR3. A single record per CDR3 protein comes from TCRdb applying MiXCR to the multiplex PCR reads. The repertoire consists of fewer than 550,000 distinct CDR3 sequences, with around a quarter occurring once and the leading ten covering about 11%. Trimming took 2 bases from V and 5 from J, leaving 3 bases between them. This CDR3 is 11 amino acids long. Germline V lookup: CDR1 MNHEY, CDR2 SVGEGT. This clonotype was picked up one time. Its cognate antigen is unknown. Sequenced input: blood. The gene calls are TRBV6-2 or TRBV6-3 and TRBJ1-1, with D uncertain. This receptor was obtained from a woman aged 25 to 39 with Graves' ophthalmopathy. CDR3 sequence: CASSYITEAFF. CDR3 DNA: TGTGCCAGCAGTTACATTACTGAAGCTTTCTTT.